One sample yielded the 2 T cell receptor beta chains listed below, sequenced in a study of T cell repertoires in cytomegalovirus infection. TCRdb fed the reads into MiXCR, producing one record per CDR3 protein. The table lists 200,000 to 300,000 distinct CDR3 sequences, roughly 13% of them singletons. What was sequenced was PBMCs. These receptors originate from a human donor in good health (CMV status not recorded). Some clones in this sample may be carry-over from other donors' samples.

This clonotype appeared many times. The chain joins TRBV6-2 or TRBV6-3 to TRBJ2-3; tentatively, D is TRBD1 (5 bases). CDR1 MNHEY and CDR2 SVGEGT come from the germline V gene. This CDR3 contains 13 residues. V was cut by 4 bases and J by 4 bases, with 9 bases left in between. This chain's CDR3 is CASSSDRPDTQYF. The CDR3 region has the DNA TGTGCCAGCAGTTCAGACAGACCAGATACGCAGTATTTT.

This clonotype was seen at least ten times. The J gene is TRBJ1-1, the V gene TRBV6-1; D is ambiguous. The CDR3 loop spans 11 amino acids. Germline CDR1 MNHNS, CDR2 SASEGT. V dropped 7 bases and J dropped 10 bases, with 13 bases sitting between them. Written as DNA, the CDR3 is TGTGCCAGCACAGGCGCCCTGATAGCTTTCTTT. This gives the protein CASTGALIAFF.